The 5 T cell receptor beta chains presented below share a single source sample, sequenced in a study of blood T cell repertoires in COVID-19. Assay used: immunoSEQ multiplex PCR; TCRdb lists only in-frame clones, some missing. The sample lists about 27,000 clones, 88% occurring once. The sequencing input was peripheral blood. The receptors were gathered from a woman between 45 and 65 years old with active COVID-19.

The CDR3 loop is CASSEISSPQHF. The CDR3 nucleotides are TGTGCCAGCAGTGAAATTTCTTCGCCCCAGCATTTT. The rearrangement joins TRBV6-1 to TRBJ1-5; D is uncertain. CDR1 is MNHNS, CDR2 SASEGT, per germline. V was shortened by 2 bases and J by 9 bases, with 8 bases between the two germline ends. CDR3 length: 12 residues.

CDR3 protein: CASSGQRVSGTEAFF. The CDR3 bases are TGTGCCAGCAGTGGACAGCGGGTTAGTGGCACTGAAGCTTTCTTT. This chain joins TRBV2 and TRBJ1-1; tentative D call: TRBD1 (5 bases). Germline V CDR1 and CDR2: SNHLY, FYNNEI. This CDR3 comprises 15 residues. V dropped 4 bases and J dropped 4 bases, with 16 bases sitting between them.

This clone was seen once. This rearrangement joins TRBV29-1 to TRBJ2-1; no firm D call. V dropped 2 bases and J dropped 2 bases, with 7 bases sitting between them. CDR1 and CDR2 from the germline V gene are SQVTM and ANQGSEA. The CDR3 is 13 residues long. DNA of the CDR3: TGCAGCGTTGAATTGAGGACCTACAATGAGCAGTTCTTC. Its translation: CSVELRTYNEQFF.

This clone was seen a few times. The rearrangement joins TRBV7-3 to TRBJ2-7; 7 nucleotides match TRBD2. V shed 5 bases, J shed 2 bases, and the junction held 3 bases outside the gene matches. Germline V gives CDR1 SGHTA, CDR2 FQGTGA. The CDR3 spans 13 residues. This CDR3 reads CASSQSGAYEQYF. The CDR3 DNA reads as TGTGCCAGCAGCCAGAGCGGGGCCTACGAGCAGTACTTC.

The chain joins TRBV6-5 to TRBJ1-4; no firm D call. V was trimmed by 6 bases and J by 0 bases, leaving 8 bases between them. Germline CDR1 and CDR2: MNHEY and SVGAGI. The CDR3 extends over 14 amino acids. CDR3 sequence (DNA): TGTGCCAGCAGCGCTTTAGCAACTAATGAAAAACTGTTTTTT. It is translated as CASSALATNEKLFF.